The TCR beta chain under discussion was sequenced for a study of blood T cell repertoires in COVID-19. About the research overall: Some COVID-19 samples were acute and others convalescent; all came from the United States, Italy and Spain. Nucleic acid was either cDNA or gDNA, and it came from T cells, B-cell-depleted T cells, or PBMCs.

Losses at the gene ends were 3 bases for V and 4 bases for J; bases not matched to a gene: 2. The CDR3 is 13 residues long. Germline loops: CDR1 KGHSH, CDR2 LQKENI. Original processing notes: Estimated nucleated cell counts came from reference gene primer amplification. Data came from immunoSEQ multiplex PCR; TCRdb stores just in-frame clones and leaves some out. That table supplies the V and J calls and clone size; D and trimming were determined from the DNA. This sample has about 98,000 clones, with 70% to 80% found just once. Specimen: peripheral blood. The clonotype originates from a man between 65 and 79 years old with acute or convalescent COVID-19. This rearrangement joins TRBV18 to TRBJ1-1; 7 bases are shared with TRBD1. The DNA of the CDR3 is TGTGCCAGCTCACCCGCAGGGGGCACTGAAGCTTTCTTT. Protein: CASSPAGGTEAFF.